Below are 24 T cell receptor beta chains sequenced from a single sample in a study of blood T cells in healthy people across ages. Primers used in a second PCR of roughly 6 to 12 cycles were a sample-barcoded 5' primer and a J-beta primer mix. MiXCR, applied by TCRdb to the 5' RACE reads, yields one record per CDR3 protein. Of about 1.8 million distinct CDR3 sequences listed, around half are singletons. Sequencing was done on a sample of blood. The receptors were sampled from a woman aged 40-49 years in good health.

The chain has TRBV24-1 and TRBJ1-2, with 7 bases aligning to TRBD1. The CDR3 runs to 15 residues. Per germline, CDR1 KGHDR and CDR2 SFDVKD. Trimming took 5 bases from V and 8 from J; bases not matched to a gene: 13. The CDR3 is CATSAPGQQSGGYTF. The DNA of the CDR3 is TGTGCCACCAGTGCTCCGGGACAGCAGTCAGGCGGCTACACCTTC.

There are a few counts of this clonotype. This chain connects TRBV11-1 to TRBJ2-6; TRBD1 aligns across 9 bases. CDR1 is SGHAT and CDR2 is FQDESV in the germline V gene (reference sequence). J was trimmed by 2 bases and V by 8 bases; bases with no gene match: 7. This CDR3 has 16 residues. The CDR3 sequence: CASGRDRVTGANVLTF. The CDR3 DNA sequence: TGTGCCAGCGGCCGGGACAGGGTTACTGGGGCCAACGTCCTGACTTTC.

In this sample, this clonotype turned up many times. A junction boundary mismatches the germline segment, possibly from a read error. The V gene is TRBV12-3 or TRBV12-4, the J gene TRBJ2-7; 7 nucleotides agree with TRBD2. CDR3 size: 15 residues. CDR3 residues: CASSLDSGGSYEQYF. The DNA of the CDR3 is TGCGCCAGCAGCTTGGATTCGGGGGGCTCCTACGAGCAGTACTTC.

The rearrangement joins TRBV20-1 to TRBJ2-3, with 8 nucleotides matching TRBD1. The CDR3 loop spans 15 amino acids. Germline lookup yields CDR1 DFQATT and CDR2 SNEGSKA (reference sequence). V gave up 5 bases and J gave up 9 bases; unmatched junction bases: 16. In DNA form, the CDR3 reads TGCAGTGCTCCTCGGACAGGGACACTGAGAAGGACGCAGTATTTT. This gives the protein CSAPRTGTLRRTQYF.

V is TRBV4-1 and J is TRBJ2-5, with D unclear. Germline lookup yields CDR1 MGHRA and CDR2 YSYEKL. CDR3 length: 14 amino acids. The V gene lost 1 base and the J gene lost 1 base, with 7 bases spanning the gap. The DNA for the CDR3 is TGCGCCAGCAGCCAAGGGGAAATCCAAGAGACCCAGTACTTC. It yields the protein CASSQGEIQETQYF.

CDR3 region: CASGGTERSYEQYF. Written as DNA, the CDR3 is TGTGCCAGCGGGGGGACAGAACGCTCCTACGAGCAGTACTTC. This chain connects TRBV28 to TRBJ2-5; tentative D call: TRBD1 (7 bases). The DNA end lines up better with TRBJ2-7; the J call may be wrong. Looked up from germline, CDR1 is MDHEN and CDR2 is SYDVKM. The CDR3 contains 14 residues.

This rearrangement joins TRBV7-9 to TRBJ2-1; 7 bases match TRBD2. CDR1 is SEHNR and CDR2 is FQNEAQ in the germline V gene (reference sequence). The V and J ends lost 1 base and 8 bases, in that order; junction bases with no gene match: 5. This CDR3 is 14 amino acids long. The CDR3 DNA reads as TGTGCCAGCAGCTTAGTCCAGGGACTATATGAGCAGTTCTTC. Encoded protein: CASSLVQGLYEQFF.

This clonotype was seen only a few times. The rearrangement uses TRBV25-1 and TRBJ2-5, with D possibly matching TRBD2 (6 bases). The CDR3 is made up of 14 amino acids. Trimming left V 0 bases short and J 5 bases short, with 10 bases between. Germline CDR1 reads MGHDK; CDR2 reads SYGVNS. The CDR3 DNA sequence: TGTGCCAGCAGTGAATACGGGGGTGGGGAGACCCAGTACTTC. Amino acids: CASSEYGGGETQYF.

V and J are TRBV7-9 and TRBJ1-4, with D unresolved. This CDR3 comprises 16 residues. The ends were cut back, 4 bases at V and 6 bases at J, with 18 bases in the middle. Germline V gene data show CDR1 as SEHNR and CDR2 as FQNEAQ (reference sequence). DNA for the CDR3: TGTGCCAGCAGCTCCGGGAGGGTTTCTGGACATGAAAAACTGTTTTTT. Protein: CASSSGRVSGHEKLFF.

The CDR3 protein is CASSLGGARGNSNQPQHF. In nucleotides, the CDR3 is TGTGCCAGCAGCTTAGGTGGCGCGCGGGGGAATAGCAATCAGCCCCAGCATTTT. This chain uses TRBV7-2 with TRBJ1-5; a possible D gene is TRBD1 (5 bases). This CDR3 region has 18 residues. Germline loops: CDR1 SGHTA, CDR2 FQGNSA. V gave up 1 base and J gave up 0 bases, with 16 bases separating them.

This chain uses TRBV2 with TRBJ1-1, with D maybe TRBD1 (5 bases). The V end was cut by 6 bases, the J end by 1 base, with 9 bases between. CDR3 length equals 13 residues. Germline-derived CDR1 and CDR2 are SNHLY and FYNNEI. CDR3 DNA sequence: TGTGCCAGCAGAGAGGGGACGAACACTGAAGCTTTCTTT. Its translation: CASREGTNTEAFF.

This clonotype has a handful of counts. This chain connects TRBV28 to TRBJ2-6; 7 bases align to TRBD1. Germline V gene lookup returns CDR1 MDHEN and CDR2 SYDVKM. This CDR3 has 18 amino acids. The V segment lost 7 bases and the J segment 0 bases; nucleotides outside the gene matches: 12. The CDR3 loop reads CASTLRDSILSGANVLTF. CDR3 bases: TGTGCCAGCACCCTAAGGGACAGCATCCTCTCTGGGGCCAACGTCCTGACTTTC.

This chain's CDR3 is CASSSGSGGPGANVLTF. The CDR3 DNA is TGTGCCAGCAGTTCCGGTAGCGGGGGGCCTGGGGCCAACGTCCTGACTTTC. This rearrangement joins TRBV6-5 to TRBJ2-6; 10 nucleotides agree with TRBD2. Germline V CDR1 and CDR2: MNHEY, SVGAGI. V dropped 4 bases and J dropped 2; count of bases not matched to a gene: 5. CDR3 length: 17 amino acids.

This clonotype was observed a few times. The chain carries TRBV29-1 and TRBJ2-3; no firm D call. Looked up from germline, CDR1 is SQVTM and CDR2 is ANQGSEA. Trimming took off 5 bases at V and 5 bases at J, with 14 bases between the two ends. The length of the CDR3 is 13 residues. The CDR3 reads CSVCGVGIDTQYF. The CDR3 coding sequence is TGCAGCGTTTGTGGCGTGGGAATAGATACGCAGTATTTT.

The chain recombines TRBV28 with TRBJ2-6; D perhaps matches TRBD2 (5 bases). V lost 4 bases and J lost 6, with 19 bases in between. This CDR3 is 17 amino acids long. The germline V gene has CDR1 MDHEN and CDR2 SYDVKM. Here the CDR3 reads CASSSDLEGLEANVLTF. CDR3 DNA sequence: TGTGCCAGCAGTTCGGACCTTGAAGGACTGGAGGCCAACGTCCTGACTTTC.

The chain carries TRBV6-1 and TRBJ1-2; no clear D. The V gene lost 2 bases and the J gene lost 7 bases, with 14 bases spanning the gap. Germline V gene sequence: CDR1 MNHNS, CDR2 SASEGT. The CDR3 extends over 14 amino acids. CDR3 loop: CASSESADHCGYTF. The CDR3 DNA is TGTGCCAGCAGTGAATCGGCGGACCACTGTGGCTACACCTTC.

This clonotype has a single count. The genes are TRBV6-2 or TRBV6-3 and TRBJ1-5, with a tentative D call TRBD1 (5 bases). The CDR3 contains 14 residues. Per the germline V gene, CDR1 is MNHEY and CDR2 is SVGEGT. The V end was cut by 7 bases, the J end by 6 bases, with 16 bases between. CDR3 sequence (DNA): TGTGCCAGCACCGTCCAGCCCCAGGGTCAGCCCCAGCATTTT. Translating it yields CASTVQPQGQPQHF.

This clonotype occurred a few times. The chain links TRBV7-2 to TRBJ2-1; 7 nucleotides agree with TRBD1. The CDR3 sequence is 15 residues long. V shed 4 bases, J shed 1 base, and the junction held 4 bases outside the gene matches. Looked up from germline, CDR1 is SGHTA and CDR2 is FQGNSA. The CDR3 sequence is CASSSGQWSYNEQFF. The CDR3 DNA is TGTGCCAGCAGCTCGGGACAGTGGTCCTACAATGAGCAGTTCTTC.

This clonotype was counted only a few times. CDR3 nucleotide sequence: TGTGCCAGCAGTTACGAGGGACTAGACGATGTAATTCAGTACTTC. It translates to CASSYEGLDDVIQYF. J is TRBJ2-4 and V is TRBV6-2 or TRBV6-3, with 8 bases lining up with TRBD2. CDR3 length equals 15 residues. Looked up from germline, CDR1 is MNHEY and CDR2 is SVGEGT. J lost 10 bases, V lost 2 bases, and 10 bases had no gene match.

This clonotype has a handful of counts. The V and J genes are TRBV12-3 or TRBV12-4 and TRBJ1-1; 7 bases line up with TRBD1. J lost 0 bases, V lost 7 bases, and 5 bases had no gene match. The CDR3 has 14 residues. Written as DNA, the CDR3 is TGTGCCAGCACCCTTCAGGGGGTGAACACTGAAGCTTTCTTT. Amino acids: CASTLQGVNTEAFF.

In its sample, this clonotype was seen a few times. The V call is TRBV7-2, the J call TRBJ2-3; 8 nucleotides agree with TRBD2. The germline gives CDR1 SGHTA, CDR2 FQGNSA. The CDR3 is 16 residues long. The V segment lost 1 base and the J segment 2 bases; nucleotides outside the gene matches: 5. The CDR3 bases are TGTGCCAGCAGCTTAGTGGCGCGGGGGGACACAGATACGCAGTATTTT. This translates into CASSLVARGDTDTQYF.

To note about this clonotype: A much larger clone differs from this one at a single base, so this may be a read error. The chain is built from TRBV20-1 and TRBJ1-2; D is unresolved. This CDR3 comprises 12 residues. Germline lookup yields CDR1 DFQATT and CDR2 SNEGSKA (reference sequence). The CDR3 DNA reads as TGCAGGGCCGCCGGGAGTGTCGAGGGCTACACCTTC. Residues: CRAAGSVEGYTF.

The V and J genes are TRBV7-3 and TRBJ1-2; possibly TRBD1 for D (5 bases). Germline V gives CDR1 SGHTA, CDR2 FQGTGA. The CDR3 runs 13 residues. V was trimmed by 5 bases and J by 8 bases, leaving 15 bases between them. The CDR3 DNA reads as TGTGCCAGCAGCATACGGCAGGGCGGGGGCTACACCTTC. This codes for CASSIRQGGGYTF. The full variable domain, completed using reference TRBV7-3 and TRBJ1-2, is GAGVSQTPSNKVTEKGKYVELRCDPISGHTALYWYRQSLGQGPEFLIYFQGTGAADDSGLPNDRFFAVRPEGSVSTLKIQRTERGDSAVYLCASSIRQGGGYTFGSGTRLTVV.

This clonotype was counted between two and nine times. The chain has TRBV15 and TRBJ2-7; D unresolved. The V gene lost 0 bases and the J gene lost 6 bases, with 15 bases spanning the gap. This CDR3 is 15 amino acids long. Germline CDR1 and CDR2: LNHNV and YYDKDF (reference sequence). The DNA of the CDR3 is TGTGCCACCAGCAGAGATTTAGCAGGCCTCGGCGAGCAGTACTTC. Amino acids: CATSRDLAGLGEQYF.